Listed here is a single TCR beta chain. The sample is drawn from a study of naive and memory T cell subsets. V was clipped by 6 bases and J by 1 base, with 13 bases between them. CDR3 length: 14 residues. Both TRBC1 and TRBC2 were covered by a beta constant-region primer of two equimolar oligonucleotides. The ligated cDNA underwent four PCR rounds using SP2 and nested alpha and beta constant-region primers. TCRdb analysed the UMI-ligation and nested PCR reads with MiXCR anew, one entry per CDR3 protein. The sample yields approximately 31,000 distinct CDR3 sequences, roughly 20% seen once. The receptor was derived from a human donor in good health. The V call is TRBV12-3 or TRBV12-4, the J call TRBJ2-7; D is undetermined. Sequences were obtained from effector memory CD4+ T cells from blood. Subset denoted: effector memory, CD45RA- CD27-. The CDR3, as DNA: TGTGCCAGCAGCACAAGGTTCCGTTCCTACGAGCAGTACTTC. Its protein is CASSTRFRSYEQYF.